This TCR beta chain was sequenced during a study of shared clonotypes between healthy human individuals. Study-level points and caveats: Between a few donors, naive CD4 clonotypes were shared at a level of around 5.2%.

Some clones are missing from TCRdb's copy, which holds only in-frame ones; the method was immunoSEQ multiplex PCR. In the table there are about 1.5 million clones, approximately 98% of which are singletons. Germline V lookup: CDR1 LGHNA, CDR2 YSLEER. V shed 6 bases, J shed 1 base, and the junction held 11 bases outside the gene matches. The CDR3 has 17 residues. To note about this clone: Antigen specificity is unknown.

This clonotype was sampled from a man under 40 in good health. Input material: naive CD4+ T cells sorted from blood. The subset is: CD45RA+ positively selected. This chain links TRBV4-3 with TRBJ2-2; 7 positions agree with TRBD2. CDR3 region: CASSLNRLAENTGELFF. CDR3 nucleotides: TGCGCCAGCAGTCTGAATAGGCTAGCGGAGAACACCGGGGAGCTGTTTTTT.